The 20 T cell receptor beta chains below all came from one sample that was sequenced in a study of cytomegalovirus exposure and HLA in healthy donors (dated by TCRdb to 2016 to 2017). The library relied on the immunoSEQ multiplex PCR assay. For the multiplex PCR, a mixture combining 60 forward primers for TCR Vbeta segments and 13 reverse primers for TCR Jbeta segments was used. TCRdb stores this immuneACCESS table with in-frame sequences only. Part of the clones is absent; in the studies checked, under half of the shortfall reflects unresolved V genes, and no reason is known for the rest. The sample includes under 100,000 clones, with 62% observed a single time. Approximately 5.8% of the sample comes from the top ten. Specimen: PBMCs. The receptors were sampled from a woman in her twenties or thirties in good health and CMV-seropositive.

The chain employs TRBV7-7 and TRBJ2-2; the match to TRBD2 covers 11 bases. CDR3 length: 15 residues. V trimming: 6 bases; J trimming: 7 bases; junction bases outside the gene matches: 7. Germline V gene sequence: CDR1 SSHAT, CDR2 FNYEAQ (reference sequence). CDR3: CASSLSGGAIGELFF. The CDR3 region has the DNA TGTGCCAGCAGTCTTAGCGGGGGGGCGATCGGGGAGCTGTTTTTT.

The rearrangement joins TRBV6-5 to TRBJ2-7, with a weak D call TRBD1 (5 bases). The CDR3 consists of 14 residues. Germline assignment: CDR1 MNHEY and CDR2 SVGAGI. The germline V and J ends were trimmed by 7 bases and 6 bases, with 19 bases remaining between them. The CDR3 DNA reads TGTGCCAGCAAAATAGACAGCATGGAAGGCGAGCAGTACTTC. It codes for CASKIDSMEGEQYF.

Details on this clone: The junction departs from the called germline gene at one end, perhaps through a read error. The DNA of the CDR3 is TGTTCCAGCAGCGTAGGACTAGGTCTTACAGATACGCAGTATTTT. Protein sequence: CSSSVGLGLTDTQYF. The genes are TRBV7-9 and TRBJ2-3; 7 bases fit TRBD2. Germline CDR1 and CDR2: SEHNR and FQNEAQ (reference sequence). This CDR3 spans 15 amino acids.

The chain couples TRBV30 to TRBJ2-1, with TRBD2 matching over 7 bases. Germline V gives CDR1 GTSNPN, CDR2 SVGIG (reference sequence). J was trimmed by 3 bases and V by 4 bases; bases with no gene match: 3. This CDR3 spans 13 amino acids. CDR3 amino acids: CAWMGDYYNEQFF. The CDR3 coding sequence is TGTGCCTGGATGGGGGACTACTACAATGAGCAGTTCTTC.

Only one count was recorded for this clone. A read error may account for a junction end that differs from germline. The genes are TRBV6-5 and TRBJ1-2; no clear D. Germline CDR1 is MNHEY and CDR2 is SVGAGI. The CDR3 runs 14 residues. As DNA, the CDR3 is TGTGCCAGCAGTTACTCGCATGCAGGCTATGGCTACCCCTTC. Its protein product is CASSYSHAGYGYPF.

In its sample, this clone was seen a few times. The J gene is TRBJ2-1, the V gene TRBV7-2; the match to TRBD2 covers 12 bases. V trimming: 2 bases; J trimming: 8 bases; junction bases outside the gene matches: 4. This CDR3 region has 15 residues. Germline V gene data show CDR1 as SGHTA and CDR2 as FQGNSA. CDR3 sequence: CASSLRTSGADEQFF. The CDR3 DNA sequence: TGTGCCAGCAGCTTAAGGACTAGCGGGGCGGATGAGCAGTTCTTC. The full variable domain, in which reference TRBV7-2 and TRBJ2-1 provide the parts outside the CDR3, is GAGVSQSPSNKVTEKGKDVELRCDPISGHTALYWYRQSLGQGLEFLIYFQGNSAPDKSGLPSDRFSAERTGGSVSTLTIQRTQQEDSAVYLCASSLRTSGADEQFFGPGTRLTVL.

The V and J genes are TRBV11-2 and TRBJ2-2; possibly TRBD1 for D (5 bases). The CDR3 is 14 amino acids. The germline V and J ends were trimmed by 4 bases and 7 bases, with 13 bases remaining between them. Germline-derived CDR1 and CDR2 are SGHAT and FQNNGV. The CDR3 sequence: CASSSPQVNGELFF. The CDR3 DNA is TGTGCCAGCAGCTCCCCACAGGTTAACGGGGAGCTGTTTTTT.

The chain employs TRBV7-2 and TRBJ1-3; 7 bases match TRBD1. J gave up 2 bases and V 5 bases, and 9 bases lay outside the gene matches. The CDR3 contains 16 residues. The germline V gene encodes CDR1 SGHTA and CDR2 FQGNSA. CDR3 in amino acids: CASSQDRDKTGNTIYF. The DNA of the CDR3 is TGTGCCAGCAGCCAAGACAGGGATAAGACTGGAAACACCATATATTTT. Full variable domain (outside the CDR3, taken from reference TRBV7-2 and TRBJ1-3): GAGVSQSPSNKVTEKGKDVELRCDPISGHTALYWYRQSLGQGLEFLIYFQGNSAPDKSGLPSDRFSAERTGGSVSTLTIQRTQQEDSAVYLCASSQDRDKTGNTIYFGEGSWLTVV.

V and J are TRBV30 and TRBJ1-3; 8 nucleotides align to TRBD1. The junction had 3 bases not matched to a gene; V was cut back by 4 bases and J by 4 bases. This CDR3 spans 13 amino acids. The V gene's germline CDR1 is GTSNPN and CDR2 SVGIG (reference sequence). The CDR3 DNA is TGTGCCTGGACGACAGGGGTGGGAAACACCATATATTTT. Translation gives CAWTTGVGNTIYF.

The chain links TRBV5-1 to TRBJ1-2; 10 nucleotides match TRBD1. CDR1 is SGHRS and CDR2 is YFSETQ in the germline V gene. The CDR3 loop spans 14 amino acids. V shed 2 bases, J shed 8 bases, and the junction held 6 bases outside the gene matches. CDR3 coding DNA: TGCGCCAGCAGCTTAGGACAGGGGGTCTACGGCTACACCTTC. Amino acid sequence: CASSLGQGVYGYTF.

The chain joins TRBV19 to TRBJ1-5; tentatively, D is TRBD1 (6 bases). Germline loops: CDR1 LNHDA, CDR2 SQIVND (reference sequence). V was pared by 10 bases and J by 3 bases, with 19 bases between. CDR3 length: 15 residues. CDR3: CATIDGGAINQPQHF. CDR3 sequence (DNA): TGTGCCACAATTGATGGGGGGGCGATCAATCAGCCCCAGCATTTT.

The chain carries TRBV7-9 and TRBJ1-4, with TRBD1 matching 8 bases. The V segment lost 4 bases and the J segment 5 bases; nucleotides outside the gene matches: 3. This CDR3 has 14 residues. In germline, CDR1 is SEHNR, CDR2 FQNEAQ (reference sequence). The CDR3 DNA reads TGTGCCAGCAGCTCTCACAGGGGGAATGAAAAACTGTTTTTT. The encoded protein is CASSSHRGNEKLFF.

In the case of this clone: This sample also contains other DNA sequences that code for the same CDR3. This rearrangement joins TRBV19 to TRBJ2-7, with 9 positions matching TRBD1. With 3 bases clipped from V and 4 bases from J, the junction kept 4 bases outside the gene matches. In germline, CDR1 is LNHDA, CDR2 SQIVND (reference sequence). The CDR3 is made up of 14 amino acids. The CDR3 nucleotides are TGTGCCAGTAGTATGACAGGGGGAATTTACGAGCAGTACTTC. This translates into CASSMTGGIYEQYF. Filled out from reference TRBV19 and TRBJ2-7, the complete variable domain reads DGGITQSPKYLFRKEGQNVTLSCEQNLNHDAMYWYRQDPGQGLRLIYYSQIVNDFQKGDIAEGYSVSREKKESFPLTVTSAQKNPTAFYLCASSMTGGIYEQYFGPGTRLTVT.

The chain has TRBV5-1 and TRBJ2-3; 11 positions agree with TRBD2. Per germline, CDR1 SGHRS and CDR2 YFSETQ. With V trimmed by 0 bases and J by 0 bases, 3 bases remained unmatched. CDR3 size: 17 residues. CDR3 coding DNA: TGCGCCAGCAGCTTGGATCGACTAGCGGGGAGCACAGATACGCAGTATTTT. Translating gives CASSLDRLAGSTDTQYF.

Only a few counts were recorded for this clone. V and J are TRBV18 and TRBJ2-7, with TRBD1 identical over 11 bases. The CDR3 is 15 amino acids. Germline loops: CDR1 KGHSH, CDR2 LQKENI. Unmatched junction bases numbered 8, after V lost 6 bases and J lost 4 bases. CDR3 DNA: TGTGCCAGCTCTCTCTCCGGGACAGGGGGGTACGAGCAGTACTTC. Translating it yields CASSLSGTGGYEQYF.

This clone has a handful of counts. The DNA for the CDR3 is TGCGCCAGCAGCCTGGACAGTCCTAATGAGCAGTTCTTC. It is translated as CASSLDSPNEQFF. The chain carries TRBV5-1 and TRBJ2-1; tentative D call: TRBD1 (6 bases). Trimming cost V 4 bases and J 7 bases, with 12 bases left between them. Germline V CDR1 and CDR2: SGHRS, YFSETQ. The CDR3 is 13 residues long. Based on the CDR3 plus reference TRBV5-1 and TRBJ2-1, the full variable domain is KAGVTQTPRYLIKTRGQQVTLSCSPISGHRSVSWYQQTPGQGLQFLFEYFSETQRNKGNFPGRFSGRQFSNSRSEMNVSTLELGDSALYLCASSLDSPNEQFFGPGTRLTVL.

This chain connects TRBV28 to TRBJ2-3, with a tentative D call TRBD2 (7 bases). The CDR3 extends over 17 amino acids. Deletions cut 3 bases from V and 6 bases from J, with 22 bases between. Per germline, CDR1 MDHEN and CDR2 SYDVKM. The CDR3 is CASSFGGVGGGLDTQYF. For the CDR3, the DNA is TGTGCCAGCAGTTTCGGAGGGGTGGGGGGGGGCCTTGATACGCAGTATTTT.

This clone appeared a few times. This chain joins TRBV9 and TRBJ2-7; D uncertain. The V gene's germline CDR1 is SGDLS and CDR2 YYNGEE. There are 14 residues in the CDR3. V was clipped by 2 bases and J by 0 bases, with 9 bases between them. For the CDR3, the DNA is TGTGCCAGCAGCGTTAGCTGGATCTCCTACGAGCAGTACTTC. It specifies CASSVSWISYEQYF.

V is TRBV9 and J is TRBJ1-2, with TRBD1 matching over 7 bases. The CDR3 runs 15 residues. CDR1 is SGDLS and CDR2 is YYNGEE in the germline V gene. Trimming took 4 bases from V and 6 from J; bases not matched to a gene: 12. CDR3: CASSTTPGTANGYTF. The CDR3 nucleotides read TGTGCCAGCAGCACAACACCCGGGACAGCCAATGGCTACACCTTC. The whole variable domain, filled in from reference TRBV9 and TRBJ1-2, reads DSGVTQTPKHLITATGQRVTLRCSPRSGDLSVYWYQQSLDQGLQFLIQYYNGEERAKGNILERFSAQQFPDLHSELNLSSLELGDSALYFCASSTTPGTANGYTFGSGTRLTVV.

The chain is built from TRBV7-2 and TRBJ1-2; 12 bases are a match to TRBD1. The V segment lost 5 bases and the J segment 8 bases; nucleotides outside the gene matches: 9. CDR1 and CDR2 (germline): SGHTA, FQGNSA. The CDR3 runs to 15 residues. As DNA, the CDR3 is TGTGCCAGCAGCCACGGGACAGGGGGCGTCAGGGGCTACACCTTC. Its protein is CASSHGTGGVRGYTF.